This T cell receptor beta chain appears in the sequencing data of a study of Ad26.COV2.S vaccination and SARS-CoV-2 variants. Study-level results: It was reported that spike-specific CD8+ and CD4+ T cell responses were substantially broad after vaccination. Those who received vaccine or placebo ended up with similar non-spike TCR breadth.

As concerns this clone: The antigen is not known.

This CDR3 comprises 15 residues. Germline V lookup: CDR1 SGHTA, CDR2 FQGNSA. Trimming removed 5 bases from V and 3 bases from J, with 17 bases in between. Assay: immunoSEQ multiplex PCR; the TCRdb copy retains only in-frame clones and omits some. The table has roughly 500,000 clones, around nine tenths seen once. Sample treatment: around 19 received Ad26.COV2.S at low or high dose, single or two shots; 5 received placebo; per-sample allocation not given. Sampling was performed 63 days after the first vaccine or placebo injection. Within Boston, the person who donated was an adult of 18-55 years. Participants' vaccine, an Ad26 vector, delivered Wuhan-strain SARS-CoV-2 spike.

The genes are TRBV7-2 and TRBJ2-7; no clear D gene. This TCR was sampled from a person between 18 and 65 years old who received the Ad26.COV2.S COVID-19 vaccine or a placebo. This sample comprised peripheral blood, obtained in a trial of Ad26.COV2.S vaccine versus placebo. In nucleotides, the CDR3 is TGTGCCAGCAGCCTGTCCCGGGCCGCCTTCTACGAGCAGTACTTC. Translated, it gives CASSLSRAAFYEQYF. The full variable domain, in which reference TRBV7-2 and TRBJ2-7 provide the parts outside the CDR3, is GAGVSQSPSNKVTEKGKDVELRCDPISGHTALYWYRQSLGQGLEFLIYFQGNSAPDKSGLPSDRFSAERTGGSVSTLTIQRTQQEDSAVYLCASSLSRAAFYEQYFGPGTRLTVT.